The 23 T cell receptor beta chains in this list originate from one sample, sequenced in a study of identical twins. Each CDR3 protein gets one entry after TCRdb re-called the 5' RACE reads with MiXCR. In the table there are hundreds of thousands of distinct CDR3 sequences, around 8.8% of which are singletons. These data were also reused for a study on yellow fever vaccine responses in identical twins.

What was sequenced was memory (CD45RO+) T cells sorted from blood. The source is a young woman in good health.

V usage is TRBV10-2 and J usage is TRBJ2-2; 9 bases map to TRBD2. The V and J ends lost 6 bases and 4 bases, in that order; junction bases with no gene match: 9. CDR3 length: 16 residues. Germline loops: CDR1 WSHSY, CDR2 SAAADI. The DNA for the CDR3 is TGCGCCAGCAGACCAGCGGGAGGCCGGGGCACCGGGGAGCTGTTTTTT. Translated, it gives CASRPAGGRGTGELFF.

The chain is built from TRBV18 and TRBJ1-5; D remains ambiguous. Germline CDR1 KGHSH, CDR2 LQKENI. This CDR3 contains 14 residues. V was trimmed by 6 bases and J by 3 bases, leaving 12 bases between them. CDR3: CASSKDRNNQPQHF. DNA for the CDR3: TGTGCCAGCTCCAAAGACCGAAACAATCAGCCCCAGCATTTT.

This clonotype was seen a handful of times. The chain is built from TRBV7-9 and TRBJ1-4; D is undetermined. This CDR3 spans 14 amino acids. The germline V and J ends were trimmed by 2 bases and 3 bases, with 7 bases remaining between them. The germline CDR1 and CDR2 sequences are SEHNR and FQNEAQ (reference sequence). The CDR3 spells CASSLTGSNEKLFF. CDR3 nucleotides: TGTGCCAGCAGCTTAACGGGGTCTAATGAAAAACTGTTTTTT. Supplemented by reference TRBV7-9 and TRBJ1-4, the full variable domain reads DTGVSQNPRHKITKRGQNVTFRCDPISEHNRLYWYRQTLGQGPEFLTYFQNEAQLEKSRLLSDRFSAERPKGSFSTLEIQRTEQGDSAMYLCASSLTGSNEKLFFGSGTQLSVL.

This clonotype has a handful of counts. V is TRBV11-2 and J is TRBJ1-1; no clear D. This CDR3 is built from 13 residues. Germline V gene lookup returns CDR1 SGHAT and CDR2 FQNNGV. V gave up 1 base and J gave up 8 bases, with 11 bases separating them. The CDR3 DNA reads TGTGCCAGCAGCTTAGGATCTGTGTACGAAGCTTTCTTT. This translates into CASSLGSVYEAFF. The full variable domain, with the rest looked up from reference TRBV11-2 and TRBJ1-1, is EAGVAQSPRYKIIEKRQSVAFWCNPISGHATLYWYQQILGQGPKLLIQFQNNGVVDDSQLPKDRFSAERLKGVDSTLKIQPAKLEDSAVYLCASSLGSVYEAFFGQGTRLTVV.

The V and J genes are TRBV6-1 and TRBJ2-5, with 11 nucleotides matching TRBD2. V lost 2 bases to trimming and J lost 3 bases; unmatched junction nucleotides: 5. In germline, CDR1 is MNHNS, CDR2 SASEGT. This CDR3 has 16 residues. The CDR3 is CASSELAGGGEETQYF. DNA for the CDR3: TGTGCCAGCAGTGAACTAGCGGGGGGAGGTGAAGAGACCCAGTACTTC.

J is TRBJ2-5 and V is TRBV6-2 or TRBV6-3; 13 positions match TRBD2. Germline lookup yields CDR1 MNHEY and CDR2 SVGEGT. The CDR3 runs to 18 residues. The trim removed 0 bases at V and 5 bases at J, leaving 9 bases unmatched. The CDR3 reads CASSYSRTSGGERETQYF. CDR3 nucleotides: TGTGCCAGCAGTTACTCGCGGACTAGCGGGGGTGAGAGGGAGACCCAGTACTTC.

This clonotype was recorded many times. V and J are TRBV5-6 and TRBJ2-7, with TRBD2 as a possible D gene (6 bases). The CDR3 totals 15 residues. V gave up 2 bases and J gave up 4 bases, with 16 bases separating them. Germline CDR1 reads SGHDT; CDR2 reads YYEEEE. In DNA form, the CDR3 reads TGTGCCAGCAGCTTTCCAGCGGGCGTAGAATACGAGCAGTACTTC. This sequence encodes CASSFPAGVEYEQYF.

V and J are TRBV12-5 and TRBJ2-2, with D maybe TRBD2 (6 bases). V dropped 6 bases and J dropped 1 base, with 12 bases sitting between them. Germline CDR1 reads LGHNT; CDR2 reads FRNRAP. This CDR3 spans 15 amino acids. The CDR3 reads CASGRVGGNTGELFF. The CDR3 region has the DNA TGTGCTAGTGGCCGAGTCGGGGGGAACACCGGGGAGCTGTTTTTT.

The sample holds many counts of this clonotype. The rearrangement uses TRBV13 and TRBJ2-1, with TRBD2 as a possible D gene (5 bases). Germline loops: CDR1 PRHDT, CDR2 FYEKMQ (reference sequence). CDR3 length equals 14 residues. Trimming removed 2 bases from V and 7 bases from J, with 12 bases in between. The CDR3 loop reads CASSLITRRNEQFF. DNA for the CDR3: TGTGCCAGCAGCTTAATAACACGGAGGAATGAGCAGTTCTTC.

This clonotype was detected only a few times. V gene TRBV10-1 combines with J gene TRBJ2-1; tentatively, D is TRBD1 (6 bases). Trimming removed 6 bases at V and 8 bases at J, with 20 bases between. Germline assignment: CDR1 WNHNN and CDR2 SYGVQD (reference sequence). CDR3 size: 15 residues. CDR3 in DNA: TGCGCCAGCAGCCCGTTTAGGAGCCAGGGGCATGAGCAGTTCTTC. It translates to CASSPFRSQGHEQFF.

The CDR3 DNA is TGTGCCAGCAGTTACAGGGGTCTTGACACAGATACGCAGTATTTT. Translated: CASSYRGLDTDTQYF. The chain joins TRBV2 to TRBJ2-3; 7 bases align to TRBD1. This CDR3 is 15 amino acids long. J was trimmed by 2 bases and V by 5 bases; bases with no gene match: 7. Germline-derived CDR1 and CDR2 are SNHLY and FYNNEI.

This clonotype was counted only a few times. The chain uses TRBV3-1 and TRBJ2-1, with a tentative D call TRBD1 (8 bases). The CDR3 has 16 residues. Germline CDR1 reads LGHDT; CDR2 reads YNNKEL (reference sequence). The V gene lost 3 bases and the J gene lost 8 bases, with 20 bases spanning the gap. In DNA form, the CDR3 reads TGTGCCAGCAGCCACCGACAGGGGAGGGCCTTCGATGAGCAGTTCTTC. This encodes CASSHRQGRAFDEQFF.

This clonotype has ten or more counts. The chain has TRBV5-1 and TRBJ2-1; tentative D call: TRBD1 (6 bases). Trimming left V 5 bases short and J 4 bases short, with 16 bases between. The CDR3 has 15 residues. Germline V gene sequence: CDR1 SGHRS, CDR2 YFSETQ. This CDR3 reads CASRHDRQAYNEQFF. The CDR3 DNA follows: TGCGCCAGCAGACATGACAGGCAGGCGTACAATGAGCAGTTCTTC.

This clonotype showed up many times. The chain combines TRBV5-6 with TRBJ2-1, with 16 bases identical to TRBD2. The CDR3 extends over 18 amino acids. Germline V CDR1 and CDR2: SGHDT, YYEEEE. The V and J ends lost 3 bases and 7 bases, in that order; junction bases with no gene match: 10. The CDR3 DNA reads TGTGCCAGCAGCTCGGGACTAGCGGGGGGGCCTGTCAAAAATGAGCAGTTCTTC. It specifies CASSSGLAGGPVKNEQFF.

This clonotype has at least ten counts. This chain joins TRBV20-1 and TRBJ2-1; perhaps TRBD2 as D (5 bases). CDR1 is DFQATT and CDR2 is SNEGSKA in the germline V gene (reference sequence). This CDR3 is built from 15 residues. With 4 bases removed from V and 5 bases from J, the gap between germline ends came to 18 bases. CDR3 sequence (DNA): TGCAGTGCTAATAGAGCTGGCTTGGGAGACAATGAGCAGTTCTTC. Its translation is CSANRAGLGDNEQFF.

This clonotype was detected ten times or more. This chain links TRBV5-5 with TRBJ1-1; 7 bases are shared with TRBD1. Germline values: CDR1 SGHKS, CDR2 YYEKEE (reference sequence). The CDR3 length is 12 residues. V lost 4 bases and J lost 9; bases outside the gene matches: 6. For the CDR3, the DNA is TGTGCCAGCAGCCTACAGACAGGGAAAGCTTTCTTT. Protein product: CASSLQTGKAFF.

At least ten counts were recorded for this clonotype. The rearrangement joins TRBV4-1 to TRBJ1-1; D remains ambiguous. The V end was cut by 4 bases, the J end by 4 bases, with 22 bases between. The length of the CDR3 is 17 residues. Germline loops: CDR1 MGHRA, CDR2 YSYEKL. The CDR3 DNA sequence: TGCGCCAGCAGCCTGACTAGGGCCGTGGCGTGGAGCACTGAAGCTTTCTTT. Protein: CASSLTRAVAWSTEAFF.

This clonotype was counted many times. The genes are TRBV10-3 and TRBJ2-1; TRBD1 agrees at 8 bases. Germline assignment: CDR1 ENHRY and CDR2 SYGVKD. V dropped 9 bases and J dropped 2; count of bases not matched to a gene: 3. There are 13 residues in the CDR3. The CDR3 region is CAIRTGPYNEQFF. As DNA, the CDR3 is TGTGCCATTCGGACAGGGCCCTACAATGAGCAGTTCTTC.

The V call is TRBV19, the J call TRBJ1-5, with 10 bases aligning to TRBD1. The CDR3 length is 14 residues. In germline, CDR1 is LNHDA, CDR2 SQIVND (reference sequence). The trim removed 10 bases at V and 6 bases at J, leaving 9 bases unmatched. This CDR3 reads CATLDRGLFQPQHF. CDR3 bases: TGTGCCACCCTCGACAGGGGGCTGTTTCAGCCCCAGCATTTT. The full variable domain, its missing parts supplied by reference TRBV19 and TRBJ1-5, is DGGITQSPKYLFRKEGQNVTLSCEQNLNHDAMYWYRQDPGQGLRLIYYSQIVNDFQKGDIAEGYSVSREKKESFPLTVTSAQKNPTAFYLCATLDRGLFQPQHFGDGTRLSIL.

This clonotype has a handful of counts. The CDR3 here is CSARVPEHYEQYV. The CDR3, as DNA: TGCAGTGCTAGAGTGCCCGAACACTACGAGCAGTACGTC. The chain combines TRBV20-1 with TRBJ2-7, with no clear D. From germline, CDR1 is DFQATT and CDR2 SNEGSKA (reference sequence). V was trimmed by 1 base and J by 3 bases, leaving 10 bases between them. CDR3 length equals 13 residues.

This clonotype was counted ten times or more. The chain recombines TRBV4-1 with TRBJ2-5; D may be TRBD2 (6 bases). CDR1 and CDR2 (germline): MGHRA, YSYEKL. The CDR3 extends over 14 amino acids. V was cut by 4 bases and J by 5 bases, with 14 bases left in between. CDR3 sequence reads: CASSLGRAGETQYF. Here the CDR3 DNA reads TGCGCCAGCAGCCTGGGACGGGCGGGGGAGACCCAGTACTTC.

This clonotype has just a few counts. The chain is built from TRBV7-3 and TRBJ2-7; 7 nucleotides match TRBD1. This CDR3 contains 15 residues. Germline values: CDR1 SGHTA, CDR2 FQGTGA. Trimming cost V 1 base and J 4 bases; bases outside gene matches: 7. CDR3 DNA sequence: TGTGCCAGCAGCTTAATGTCGGGACAGTTTTACGAGCAGTACTTC. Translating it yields CASSLMSGQFYEQYF.

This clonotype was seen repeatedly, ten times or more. The DNA for the CDR3 is TGTGCCAGCAGAGCCATAGAACAAGAGACCCAGTACTTC. Translated: CASRAIEQETQYF. V gene TRBV11-2 combines with J gene TRBJ2-5; D remains unclear. Trimming took off 6 bases at V and 2 bases at J, with 10 bases between the two ends. Germline CDR1 SGHAT, CDR2 FQNNGV. The CDR3 totals 13 residues. The full variable domain, completed using reference TRBV11-2 and TRBJ2-5, is EAGVAQSPRYKIIEKRQSVAFWCNPISGHATLYWYQQILGQGPKLLIQFQNNGVVDDSQLPKDRFSAERLKGVDSTLKIQPAKLEDSAVYLCASRAIEQETQYFGPGTRLLVL.